One sample yielded the 23 T cell receptor beta chains listed below, sequenced in a study of T cells expressing NK-cell markers. TCRdb re-called the 5' RACE reads; every CDR3 protein appears as one record, without DNA. Its table lists 500,000 to 700,000 distinct CDR3 sequences. Sequenced sample: blood T cells: a sorted CD56 or NKG2C T cell subset, CD4+ or CD8+ T cells, or bulk PBMC T cells (not recorded which). The receptors here all came from a young man in good health.

The V gene is TRBV7-9, the J gene TRBJ2-7; TCRdb calls TRBD2, which cannot be checked without DNA. The length of the CDR3 is 14 residues. The germline gives CDR1 SEHNR, CDR2 FQNEAQ (reference sequence). The CDR3 spells CASSLGRTSGKQYF. Complete variable domain (other parts from reference TRBV7-9 and TRBJ2-7): DTGVSQNPRHKITKRGQNVTFRCDPISEHNRLYWYRQTLGQGPEFLTYFQNEAQLEKSRLLSDRFSAERPKGSFSTLEIQRTEQGDSAMYLCASSLGRTSGKQYFGPGTRLTVT.

V and J are TRBV15 and TRBJ2-5; absent DNA, TCRdb's TRBD2 call cannot be checked. Looked up from germline, CDR1 is LNHNV and CDR2 is YYDKDF (reference sequence). The CDR3 has 15 residues. CDR3 sequence reads: CATSRDLAVGETQYF.

This rearrangement joins TRBV7-9 to TRBJ2-3; TCRdb reports TRBD1, a call that lacks DNA to check it against. The germline V gene has CDR1 SEHNR and CDR2 FQNEAQ (reference sequence). CDR3 length: 15 residues. The CDR3 loop is CASSLKAGITDTQYF.

The V gene is TRBV28, the J gene TRBJ2-7; TCRdb indicates TRBD1, and absent DNA this call remains unverified. From germline, CDR1 is MDHEN and CDR2 SYDVKM. The CDR3 is 19 amino acids. The chain's CDR3 is CAWFPSDPGTAQGPYEQYF.

This chain uses TRBV25-1 with TRBJ2-3; the D call of TRBD1 rests on TCRdb alone, since no DNA is present to check it. Germline lookup yields CDR1 MGHDK and CDR2 SYGVNS. There are 16 residues in the CDR3. CDR3 in amino acids: CASSEYGAASTDTQYF.

The CDR3 protein is CASSFRDRGLNEQFF. The rearrangement uses TRBV7-9 and TRBJ2-1; the D call from TCRdb, TRBD1, cannot be confirmed without DNA. Germline lookup yields CDR1 SEHNR and CDR2 FQNEAQ (reference sequence). The CDR3 loop spans 15 amino acids.

This chain joins TRBV10-3 and TRBJ2-7; TCRdb's D call, TRBD1, is unchecked because there is no DNA. The length of the CDR3 is 13 residues. Germline V gene data show CDR1 as ENHRY and CDR2 as SYGVKD. The chain's CDR3 is CAIKGQGTGEQYF.

The chain joins TRBV20-1 to TRBJ2-1; TCRdb's D call of TRBD1 is untestable without DNA. CDR3 length: 12 amino acids. Germline CDR1 is DFQATT and CDR2 is SNEGSKA (reference sequence). CDR3 in amino acids: CSARLTPGEQFF.

The chain is built from TRBV11-2 and TRBJ2-7; absent DNA, TCRdb's TRBD2 call cannot be checked. CDR3 length: 14 amino acids. The germline CDR1 and CDR2 sequences are SGHAT and FQNNGV. The CDR3 sequence is CASSLEAGSYEQYF.

CDR3 sequence: CASSPGTSDEQFF. The V gene is TRBV4-3, the J gene TRBJ2-1. Looked up from germline, CDR1 is LGHNA and CDR2 is YSLEER. This CDR3 region has 13 residues.

The V call is TRBV4-3, the J call TRBJ2-7; the TRBD1 assignment by TCRdb is unverifiable without DNA. Per the germline V gene, CDR1 is LGHNA and CDR2 is YSLEER. The length of the CDR3 is 15 residues. The CDR3 protein is CASSQDDRAIYEQYF.

V gene TRBV4-1 combines with J gene TRBJ2-1; the D call of TRBD1 rests on TCRdb alone, since no DNA is present to check it. This CDR3 has 18 amino acids. CDR1 and CDR2 from the germline V gene are MGHRA and YSYEKL. This CDR3 reads CASSHKRGSGSAYNEQFF.

The chain employs TRBV7-2 and TRBJ2-5; as DNA is missing, the TRBD2 call by TCRdb cannot be tested. The CDR3 length is 15 residues. Germline CDR1 SGHTA, CDR2 FQGNSA. The CDR3 here is CASSPTTSSSVTQYF.

This chain joins TRBV24-1 and TRBJ2-1; TCRdb outputs TRBD2, but without DNA this stays unchecked. Germline-derived CDR1 and CDR2 are KGHDR and SFDVKD. The CDR3 spans 14 residues. The CDR3 loop is CATSDPTRVDEQFF.

The CDR3 loop is CASSPLSQQETQYF. The chain is built from TRBV18 and TRBJ2-5. The CDR3 sequence is 14 residues long. Germline V gene lookup returns CDR1 KGHSH and CDR2 LQKENI.

The rearrangement joins TRBV28 to TRBJ2-1; absent DNA, TCRdb's TRBD2 call cannot be checked. CDR1 is MDHEN, CDR2 SYDVKM, per germline. The CDR3 is 18 amino acids. The CDR3 loop is CASSQLFLAGGVYNEQFF.

The chain is built from TRBV5-1 and TRBJ2-7; the D call from TCRdb, TRBD2, cannot be confirmed without DNA. There are 15 residues in the CDR3. Germline values: CDR1 SGHRS, CDR2 YFSETQ. The CDR3 loop is CASSLWVSGSYEQYF.

The chain couples TRBV10-3 to TRBJ1-5; no DNA is available, so the TRBD1 call from TCRdb remains unchecked. There are 15 residues in the CDR3. The V gene's germline CDR1 is ENHRY and CDR2 SYGVKD. Here the CDR3 reads CAISVGGLDYQPQHF.

The genes are TRBV11-2 and TRBJ1-4. Germline V lookup: CDR1 SGHAT, CDR2 FQNNGV. The CDR3 has 14 residues. The CDR3 loop reads CASSLVRLTEKLFF.

The chain uses TRBV4-2 and TRBJ2-2; no DNA is available, so the TRBD2 call from TCRdb remains unchecked. The germline CDR1 and CDR2 sequences are LGHNA and YNFKEQ. The CDR3 is 13 residues long. The CDR3 reads CASSQERAGQLFF.

The chain uses TRBV27 and TRBJ1-1; TCRdb reports TRBD1, a call that lacks DNA to check it against. The CDR3 extends over 13 amino acids. Germline CDR1 and CDR2: MNHEY and SMNVEV (reference sequence). CDR3 loop: CASLSGGGTEAFF.

The chain uses TRBV24-1 and TRBJ2-3; with no DNA, the TCRdb D assignment of TRBD2 cannot be verified. The CDR3 runs to 16 residues. CDR1 and CDR2 (germline): KGHDR, SFDVKD. This chain's CDR3 is CATSDFVAGNTDTQYF.

The CDR3 sequence is CASSSQGRSGETQYF. This chain uses TRBV7-2 with TRBJ2-5; TCRdb calls TRBD2, which cannot be checked without DNA. Per the germline V gene, CDR1 is SGHTA and CDR2 is FQGNSA. The CDR3 is 15 residues long.